This TCR beta chain was obtained from a study of blood T cell repertoires in COVID-19. This CDR3 has 16 residues. J lost 2 bases, V lost 4 bases, and 1 base had no gene match. CDR1 KGHSH and CDR2 LQKENI come from the germline V gene. Data came from immunoSEQ multiplex PCR; TCRdb stores just in-frame clones and leaves some out. The repertoire includes approximately 51,000 clones, 85% to 90% of them detected once, and 5% to 6% sits in the top ten. The specimen sequenced was peripheral blood. The TCR was taken from a man aged 35-49 years with active COVID-19. The chain carries TRBV18 and TRBJ2-1; 14 positions match TRBD2. CDR3 residues: CASSRTSGGPYNEQFF. The CDR3 bases are TGTGCCAGCTCACGGACTAGCGGGGGGCCCTACAATGAGCAGTTCTTC.